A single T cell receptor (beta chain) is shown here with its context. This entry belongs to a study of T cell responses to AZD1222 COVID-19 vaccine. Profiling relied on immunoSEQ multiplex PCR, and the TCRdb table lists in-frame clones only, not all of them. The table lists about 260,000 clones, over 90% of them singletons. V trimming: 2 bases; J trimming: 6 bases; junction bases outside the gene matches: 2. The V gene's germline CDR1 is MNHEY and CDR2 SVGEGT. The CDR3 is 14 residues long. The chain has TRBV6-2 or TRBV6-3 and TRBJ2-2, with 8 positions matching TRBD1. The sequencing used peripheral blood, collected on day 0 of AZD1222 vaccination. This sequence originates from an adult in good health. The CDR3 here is CASSYLTGAGELFF. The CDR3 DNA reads TGTGCCAGCAGTTACCTGACAGGGGCCGGGGAGCTGTTTTTT.